This is a list of T cell receptor beta chains from one sample in a study of cytomegalovirus exposure and HLA in healthy donors. Some clones are missing from TCRdb's copy, which holds only in-frame ones; the method was immunoSEQ multiplex PCR. The data contain roughly 62,000 clones, 60% to 80% of them singletons. Material: PBMCs. These receptors were collected from a woman in her forties in good health and CMV-seropositive. The CDR3 runs from the conserved cysteine through the conserved F or W. D genes are given only for firm matches. Expanded clones get a size class; other rows say once, few or many, or leave the size out.

-	TRBV7-9	TRBJ2-2	once	CASTRTVQTGELFF	TGTGCCAGCACTAGGACAGTACAGACCGGGGAGCTGTTTTTT
-	TRBV4-1	TRBJ2-5	-	CASSRAQIGQETQYF	TGCGCCAGCAGCCGGGCTCAGATAGGCCAAGAGACCCAGTACTTC
-	TRBV7-9	TRBJ1-2	-	CSSSLEGRRILYGYTF	TGTTCCAGCAGCCTGGAGGGACGGAGGATACTCTATGGCTACACCTTC
TRBD2	TRBV11-2	TRBJ2-3	-	CASSSLAGGLNTQYF	TGTGCCAGCAGCTCATTAGCGGGGGGGCTAAATACGCAGTATTTT
TRBD2	TRBV5-6	TRBJ2-3	-	CASSSPPAGDWADTQYF	TGTGCCAGCAGCTCCCCCCCAGCGGGGGATTGGGCAGATACGCAGTATTTT
TRBD1	TRBV6-5	TRBJ2-7	-	CASTDPTGLVDEQYF	TGTGCCAGCACCGACCCGACAGGGCTCGTTGACGAGCAGTACTTC
TRBD1	TRBV28	TRBJ2-7	-	CASSRNRGRINEQYF	TGTGCCAGCAGTAGGAACAGGGGGCGGATAAACGAGCAGTACTTC
-	TRBV11-2	TRBJ2-1	-	CASSLVSDSNEQFF	TGTGCCAGCAGCTTAGTGTCCGACTCCAATGAGCAGTTCTTC
-	TRBV30	TRBJ1-4	-	CAWNSGLVVSEQATNEKLFF	TGTGCCTGGAACTCAGGGTTGGTGGTCTCGGAGCAAGCAACTAATGAAAAACTGTTTTTT
TRBD1	TRBV5-5	TRBJ2-5	-	CASSSGTGARETQYF	TGTGCCAGCAGCTCCGGGACAGGGGCACGGGAGACCCAGTACTTC
TRBD2	TRBV11-2	TRBJ2-1	-	CASSLRGGYEQFF	TGTGCCAGCAGCTTACGGGGGGGCTATGAGCAGTTCTTC
TRBD1	TRBV27	TRBJ2-7	-	CASSFYTRDSSYEQYF	TGTGCCAGCAGTTTCTACACACGGGACAGTTCCTACGAGCAGTACTTC
TRBD2	TRBV5-1	TRBJ2-7	-	CASSIGLDYEQYF	TGCGCCAGCAGCATCGGACTAGACTACGAGCAGTACTTC
-	TRBV5-1	TRBJ1-6	once	CASSLGGRGSSPLHF	TGCGCCAGCAGCTTGGGAGGCAGGGGAAGTTCACCCCTCCACTTT
TRBD1	TRBV9	TRBJ1-4	-	CASSTRQGPNEKLFF	TGTGCCAGCAGCACCCGACAGGGCCCGAATGAAAAACTGTTTTTT
TRBD1	TRBV7-2	TRBJ1-5	-	CASSLGQGSYQPQHF	TGTGCCAGCAGCCTAGGACAGGGTTCCTATCAGCCCCAGCATTTT
TRBD2	TRBV2	TRBJ2-1	few	CASGQRGLNSYNEQFF	TGTGCCAGCGGACAGCGGGGGCTAAATTCCTACAATGAGCAGTTCTTC
-	TRBV7-3	TRBJ2-1	-	CASSYRRGEQFF	TGTGCCAGCAGCTACAGAAGAGGGGAGCAGTTCTTC
TRBD2	TRBV9	TRBJ2-1	-	CASTKSGGINNEQFF	TGTGCCAGCACCAAAAGCGGGGGGATAAACAATGAGCAGTTCTTC
TRBD1	TRBV7-9	TRBJ1-5	once	CASSLYQGAVNQPQHF	TGTGCCAGCAGCCTATACCAGGGGGCTGTAAATCAGCCCCAGCATTTT
TRBD2	TRBV4-3	TRBJ2-7	-	CASSRERGAYEQYF	TGCGCCAGCAGCCGAGAGCGGGGGGCCTACGAGCAGTACTTC
-	TRBV5-6	TRBJ1-3	-	CASSLGDISGNTIYF	TGTGCCAGCAGCTTGGGGGACATCTCTGGAAACACCATATATTTT
TRBD1	TRBV18	TRBJ1-1	few	CASSPVSGQGHRTEAFF	TGTGCCAGCTCACCAGTTTCCGGACAGGGGCATCGCACTGAAGCTTTCTTT
TRBD1	TRBV29-1	TRBJ2-5	few	CSGRGTGDQETQYF	TGCAGCGGGAGGGGGACAGGGGATCAAGAGACCCAGTACTTC
-	TRBV2	TRBJ1-2	once	CATMGPGGPLGGYTF	TGTGCCACCATGGGCCCTGGTGGTCCCCTTGGTGGCTACACCTTC
-	TRBV11-1	TRBJ2-6	-	CASSRNVIEGRGNVLTF	TGTGCCAGCAGCCGAAACGTCATCGAGGGCAGGGGCAACGTCCTGACTTTC
-	TRBV2	TRBJ1-6	-	CASSDGKGNRNSPLHF	TGTGCCAGCAGTGACGGGAAGGGTAACCGAAATTCACCCCTCCACTTT
TRBD2	TRBV7-2	TRBJ2-7	few	CASSLRLAGVPSYEQYF	TGTGCCAGCAGCTTACGACTAGCGGGGGTACCCTCCTACGAGCAGTACTTC
TRBD2	TRBV6-4	TRBJ2-1	-	CASSGGTSGGDEQFF	TGTGCCAGCAGTGGAGGGACTAGCGGGGGTGATGAGCAGTTCTTC
-	TRBV5-8	TRBJ2-5	once	CASSLRGGAKTQYF	TGTGCCAGCAGCTTGCGTGGGGGCGCAAAGACCCAGTACTTC
-	TRBV19	TRBJ1-3	-	CASSIGSRQYPGNTIYF	TGTGCCAGTAGTATTGGCTCCCGACAGTATCCTGGAAACACCATATATTTT
-	TRBV5-1	TRBJ2-7	once	CASSPPTTGTYEQYF	TGCGCCAGCAGCCCCCCCACGACAGGAACCTACGAGCAGTACTTC
-	TRBV9	TRBJ2-2	-	CASSDYRADGTGELFF	TGTGCCAGCAGCGACTACAGGGCCGACGGCACCGGGGAGCTGTTTTTT
TRBD1	TRBV4-3	TRBJ2-5	-	CASSQGTGVETQYF	TGCGCCAGCAGCCAAGGGACAGGGGTAGAGACCCAGTACTTC
-	TRBV4-3	TRBJ2-7	few	CASSQDPFQITYEQYF	TGCGCCAGCAGCCAAGACCCGTTTCAGATAACCTACGAGCAGTACTTC
-	TRBV6-1	TRBJ1-5	once	CASSFPPQGGQPQHF	TGTGCCAGCAGTTTCCCCCCGCAGGGCGGCCAGCCCCAGCATTTT
-	TRBV7-9	TRBJ2-5	once	CASSSQGVTQYF	TGTGCCAGCAGCTCACAGGGTGTGACCCAGTACTTC